This T cell receptor (beta chain) was retrieved from a study of beta chain features in type 1 diabetes (dated by TCRdb to the late 2010s). A note on the overall study: No differences in mean age, gender distribution, total cell number or subset yield were found between patients and healthy donors. In the study, recently diagnosed type 1 diabetes patients and matched healthy donors were compared on the TCRB repertoires of their sorted circulating CD4+ T cell subsets. Naive and central memory subsets were obtained from all 30 or so donors, but regulatory and stem cell-like memory subsets were isolated from only 8 patients and roughly 8 healthy donors. A total of some 110 million sorted cells were examined across all samples, and the number of cells per subset was strongly correlated with RNA yield. Overall results and qualifications from the work: A moderate but significant shortening of TCRB CDR3 length was observed in type 1 diabetes patients in all four CD4+ subsets. Shorter templates might be favored by PCR, yet because patient and control samples were amplified and corrected together, any such skew would affect both groups equally. Because cDNA was sequenced instead of genomic DNA, activated cells with high expression could be over-represented, although the groups did not differ in activation or CD3 levels. Naive, central memory and regulatory TCRB repertoires appeared to be more similar among patients than among healthy donors. Only small numbers of individuals were included in the HLA sub-analyses, which left unresolved whether HLA type had any influence on TCRB rearrangement. Fewer insertions and more nucleotide deletions at VDJ recombination sites were observed in patients with type 1 diabetes, implying thymic rearrangement abnormalities.

The entire isolated RNA was reverse transcribed using the High Capacity cDNA Reverse Transcription Kit, and thus expressed TCRB transcripts were sequenced. Deep immunoSEQ sequencing was performed on naive, central memory and regulatory T cell samples, with an average of around 3.5 million total reads per sample. Sorted cells were lysed in RLT buffer and RNA was extracted with DNase-treated RNeasy Micro or Mini kits, depending on cell number. To prevent cross-contamination, every cell subset was processed on its own, while patient and healthy donor samples were processed together. TCRB sequences were amplified from cDNA with the immunoSEQ multiplex PCR, producing 87-bp fragments spanning the CDR3 region. The amplicons were sequenced using the Illumina HiSeq platform. Under the source paper's analysis protocol: Synthetic template baselines were used to correct PCR bias computationally, reads within Hamming distance 2 were collapsed together, and singletons that could not be merged were discarded. By aligning reads against IMGT, V, D and J genes, CDR3 length, and insertions or deletions at six rearrangement sites were assigned. Within each subset, clonotype counts were normalized to sorted cell number, and only after that were true diversity and Gini coefficients computed with the tcR R package. The overlap coefficient, calculated on TCRB nucleotide sequences, was used to quantify repertoire sharing. TCRdb took over this immuneACCESS table, retaining in-frame rearrangements with V and J assigned. Such tables are incomplete; in checked studies, under half of the missing clones stem from an unresolved V gene, and the remainder is unexplained. The D gene and trimming were derived from the DNA, and the V and J assignments and clone size from that table. Across this sample there are 300,000 to 400,000 clones, with roughly 9.8% seen only once. The top ten clones comprise roughly 0.54% of the sample.

A single peripheral blood draw of around 120 mL on average was collected from each donor into heparinised tubes. Using a panel that included CD45RO, CCR7, CD25, CD127, CD95 and CD27, naive, central memory, regulatory and stem cell-like memory CD4+ T cells were sorted on a BD FACSAria II. All sorted populations exceeded 98% purity. Right away, PBMCs were isolated by Lymphoprep density gradient centrifugation and were stained directly, with no culture step. So that batch effects would be minimized, each experiment stained and sorted samples in pairs, pairing one healthy donor with one patient. This clone was counted only a few times. This clone's antigen is unknown. The sample holds no much larger clone one base away, and base qualities are not on file. The origin of this receptor is a man aged 25 to 40 with type 1 diabetes. Sequenced material: central memory CD4+ T cells from blood.

The CDR3 protein is CASSLSGLSGELFF. The nucleotide sequence reads as follows: TGTGCCAGCAGCTTATCAGGGCTAAGCGGGGAGCTGTTTTTT. This chain joins TRBV11-1 to TRBJ2-2; the D segment could be TRBD1, given 5 matching bases. Between the V and J ends, shortened by 2 bases and 7 bases respectively, the junction contains 11 bases. Including the terminal cysteine and phenylalanine, the CDR3 comprises 14 residues. The sequence is cut down to CDR3 DNA, 42 bases in frame from base 1. CDR1 and CDR2 are drawn from the germline V gene (reference sequence): SGHAT, FQDESV.